The clone carrying this T cell receptor (beta chain) was detected many times. The antigen is not known. This sample was taken from a study of regulatory T cells in long-lasting Graves disease. Study-level points and caveats: Persistent disease favored TRBV28, TRBJ1-2 and TRBJ2-5. Less diverse TCR repertoires were seen in persistent Graves' patients than in newly diagnosed ones.

Germline CDR1 is MGHRA and CDR2 is YSYEKL. The CDR3 is made up of 15 amino acids. Trimming removed 1 base at V and 0 bases at J, with 9 bases between. This sample's time point: newly diagnosed GD, antithyroid drugs for less than 3 months. Scientists built the TCR library using RNA that was extracted from PBMCs. iRepertoire HTBI primers and Arm-PCR of CDR3 regions built TCR beta libraries. TCRdb independently ran MiXCR on the multiplex PCR reads; one entry per CDR3 protein. The profile shows a few hundred thousand distinct CDR3 sequences, 15% to 20% of them singletons. This chain joins TRBV4-1 and TRBJ1-2; D is perhaps TRBD1 (5 bases). The receptor was derived from a female donor with Graves disease. The specimen was peripheral blood mononuclear cells (PBMCs), collected at new diagnosis, from a patient treated with antithyroid drugs. CDR3 region: CASSQVRGANYGYTF. The DNA for the CDR3 is TGCGCCAGCAGCCAAGTTCGGGGGGCTAACTATGGCTACACCTTC.